This T cell receptor (beta chain) was found in a study of molecular identifiers for immune sequencing clone quantification. This clonotype appeared many times. Its antigen is undetermined. General study findings and limits: Clones that had above 20 RNA copies took up over 99% of effector molecules but under 1% in naive cells.

TCRdb reanalysed the PCR reads using MiXCR and keeps one entry per CDR3 protein. The table includes 350,000 or so distinct CDR3 sequences, about a fifth detected once. The CD8+CD4-CCR7+CD45RA+ phenotype defined the sorted naive CD8 T cells. This TCR derives from a human donor in good health. Some libraries in this study had Jurkat cell RNA spiked in. The source material was naive CD8+ T cells from blood, with Jurkat cell RNA spiked in. Subset: FACS-sorted CD8+CD4-CCR7+CD45RA+ naive T cells.

The CDR3 coding sequence is TGCAGCGTTGGCCGACTAGCAGGGAACAACAATGAGCAGTTCTTC. This sequence encodes CSVGRLAGNNNEQFF. The chain recombines TRBV29-1 with TRBJ2-1, with 7 bases identical to TRBD2. This CDR3 comprises 15 residues. Per the germline V gene, CDR1 is SQVTM and CDR2 is ANQGSEA. V was clipped by 4 bases and J by 5 bases; unmatched bases: 11.